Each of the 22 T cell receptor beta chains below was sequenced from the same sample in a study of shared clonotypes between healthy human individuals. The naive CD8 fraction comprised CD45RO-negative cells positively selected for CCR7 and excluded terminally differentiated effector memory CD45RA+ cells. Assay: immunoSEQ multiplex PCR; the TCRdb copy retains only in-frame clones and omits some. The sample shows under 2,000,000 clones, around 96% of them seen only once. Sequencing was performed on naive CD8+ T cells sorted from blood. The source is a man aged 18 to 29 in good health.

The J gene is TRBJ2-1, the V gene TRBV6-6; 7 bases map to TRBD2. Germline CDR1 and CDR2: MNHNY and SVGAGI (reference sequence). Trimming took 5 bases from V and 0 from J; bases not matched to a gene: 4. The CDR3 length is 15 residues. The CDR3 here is CASSQSGASYNEQFF. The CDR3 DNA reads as TGTGCCAGCAGTCAGAGCGGGGCCTCCTACAATGAGCAGTTCTTC.

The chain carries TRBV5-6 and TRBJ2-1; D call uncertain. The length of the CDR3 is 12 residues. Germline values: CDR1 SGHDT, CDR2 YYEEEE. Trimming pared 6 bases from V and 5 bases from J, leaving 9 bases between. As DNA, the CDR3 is TGTGCCAGCACCACGCATGACAATGAGCAGTTCTTC. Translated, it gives CASTTHDNEQFF.

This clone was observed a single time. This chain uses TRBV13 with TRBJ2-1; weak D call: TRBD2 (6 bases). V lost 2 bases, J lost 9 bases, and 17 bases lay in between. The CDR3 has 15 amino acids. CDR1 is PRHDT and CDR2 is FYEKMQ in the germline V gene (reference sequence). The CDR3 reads CASSLSSGVSGEQFF. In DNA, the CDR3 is TGTGCCAGCAGCTTATCTTCGGGAGTAAGCGGTGAGCAGTTCTTC.

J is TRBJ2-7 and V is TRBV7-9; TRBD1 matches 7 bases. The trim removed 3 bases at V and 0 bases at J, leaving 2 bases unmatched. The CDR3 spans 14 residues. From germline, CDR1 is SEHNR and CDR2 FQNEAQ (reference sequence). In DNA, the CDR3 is TGTGCCAGCAGCTTCACAGGGGTCTCCTACGAGCAGTACTTC. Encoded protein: CASSFTGVSYEQYF.

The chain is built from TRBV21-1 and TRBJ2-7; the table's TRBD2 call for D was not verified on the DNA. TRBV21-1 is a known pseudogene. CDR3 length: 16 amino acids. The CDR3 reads CASSTAGTSRSYEQYF. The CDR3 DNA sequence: TGTGCCAGCAGCACTGCCGGGACTAGTCGATCCTACGAGCAGTACTTC.

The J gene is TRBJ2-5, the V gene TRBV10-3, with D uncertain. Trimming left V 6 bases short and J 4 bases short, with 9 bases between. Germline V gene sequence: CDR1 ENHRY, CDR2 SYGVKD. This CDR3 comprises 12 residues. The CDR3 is CAISYSGETQYF. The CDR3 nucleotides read TGTGCCATCAGCTATAGTGGAGAGACCCAGTACTTC.

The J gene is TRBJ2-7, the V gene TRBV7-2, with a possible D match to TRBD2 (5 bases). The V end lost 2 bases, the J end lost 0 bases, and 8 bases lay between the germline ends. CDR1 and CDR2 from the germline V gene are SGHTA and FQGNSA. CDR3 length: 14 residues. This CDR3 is CASSLRTPSYEQYF. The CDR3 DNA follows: TGTGCCAGCAGCTTAAGGACTCCCTCCTACGAGCAGTACTTC.

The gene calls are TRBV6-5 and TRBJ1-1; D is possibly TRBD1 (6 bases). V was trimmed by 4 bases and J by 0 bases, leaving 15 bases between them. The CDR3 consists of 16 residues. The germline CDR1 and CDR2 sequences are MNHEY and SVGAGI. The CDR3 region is CASSSDGGGMNTEAFF. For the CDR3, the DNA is TGTGCCAGCAGTTCGGACGGGGGCGGAATGAACACTGAAGCTTTCTTT.

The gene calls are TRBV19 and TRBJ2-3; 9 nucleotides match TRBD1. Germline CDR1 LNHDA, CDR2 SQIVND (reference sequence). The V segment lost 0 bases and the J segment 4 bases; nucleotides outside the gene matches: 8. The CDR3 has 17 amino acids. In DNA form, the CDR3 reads TGTGCCAGTAGTATAGATTTCGGGGACAGGGTCGCAGATACGCAGTATTTT. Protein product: CASSIDFGDRVADTQYF.

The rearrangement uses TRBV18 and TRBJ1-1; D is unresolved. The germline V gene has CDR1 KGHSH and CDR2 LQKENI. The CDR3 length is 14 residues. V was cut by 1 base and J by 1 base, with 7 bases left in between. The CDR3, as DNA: TGTGCCAGCTCACCACAGACGGGGAACACTGAAGCTTTCTTT. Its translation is CASSPQTGNTEAFF.

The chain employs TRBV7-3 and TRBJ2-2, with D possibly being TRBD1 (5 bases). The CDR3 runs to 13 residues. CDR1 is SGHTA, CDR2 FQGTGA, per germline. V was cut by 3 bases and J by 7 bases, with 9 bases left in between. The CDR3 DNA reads TGTGCCAGCAGCTTCCAGGGTGGCGGGGAGCTGTTTTTT. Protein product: CASSFQGGGELFF.

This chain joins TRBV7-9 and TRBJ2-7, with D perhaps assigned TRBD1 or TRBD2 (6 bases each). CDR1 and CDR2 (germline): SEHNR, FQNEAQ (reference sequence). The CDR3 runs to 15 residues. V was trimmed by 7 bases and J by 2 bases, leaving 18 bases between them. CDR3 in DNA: TGTGCCAGCACCCCCATCACTCGGGGGCCCTACGAGCAGTACTTC. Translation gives CASTPITRGPYEQYF. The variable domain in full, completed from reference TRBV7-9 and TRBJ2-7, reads DTGVSQNPRHKITKRGQNVTFRCDPISEHNRLYWYRQTLGQGPEFLTYFQNEAQLEKSRLLSDRFSAERPKGSFSTLEIQRTEQGDSAMYLCASTPITRGPYEQYFGPGTRLTVT.

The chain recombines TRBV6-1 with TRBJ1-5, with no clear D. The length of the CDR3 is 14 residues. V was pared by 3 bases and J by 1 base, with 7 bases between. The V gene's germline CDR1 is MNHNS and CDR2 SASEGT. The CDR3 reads CASSDMGSNQPQHF. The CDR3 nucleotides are TGTGCCAGCAGTGACATGGGAAGCAATCAGCCCCAGCATTTT.

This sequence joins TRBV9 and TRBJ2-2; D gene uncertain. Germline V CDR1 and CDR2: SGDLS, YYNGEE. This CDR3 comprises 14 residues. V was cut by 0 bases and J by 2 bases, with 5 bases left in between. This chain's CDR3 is CASSVEDNTGELFF. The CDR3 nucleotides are TGTGCCAGCAGCGTAGAAGATAACACCGGGGAGCTGTTTTTT.

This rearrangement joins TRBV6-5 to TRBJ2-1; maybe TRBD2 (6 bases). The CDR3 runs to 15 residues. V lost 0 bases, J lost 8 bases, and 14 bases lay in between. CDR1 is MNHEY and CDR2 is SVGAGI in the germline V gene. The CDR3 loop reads CASSYSGTSGDEQFF. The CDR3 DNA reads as TGTGCCAGCAGTTACTCAGGGACTTCCGGCGATGAGCAGTTCTTC.

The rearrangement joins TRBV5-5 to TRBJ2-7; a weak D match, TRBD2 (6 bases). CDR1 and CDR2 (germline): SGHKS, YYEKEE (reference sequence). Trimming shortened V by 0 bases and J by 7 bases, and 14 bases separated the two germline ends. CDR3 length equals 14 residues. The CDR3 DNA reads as TGTGCCAGCAGCTTGGTTGGCGGGACCCTGGAGCAGTACTTC. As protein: CASSLVGGTLEQYF.

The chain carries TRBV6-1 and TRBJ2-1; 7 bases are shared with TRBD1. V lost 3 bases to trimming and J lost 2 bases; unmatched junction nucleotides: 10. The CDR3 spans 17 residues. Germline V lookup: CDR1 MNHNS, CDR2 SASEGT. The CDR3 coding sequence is TGTGCCAGCAGTGACCCCCGGACAGGAGCTCCCTACAATGAGCAGTTCTTC. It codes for CASSDPRTGAPYNEQFF.

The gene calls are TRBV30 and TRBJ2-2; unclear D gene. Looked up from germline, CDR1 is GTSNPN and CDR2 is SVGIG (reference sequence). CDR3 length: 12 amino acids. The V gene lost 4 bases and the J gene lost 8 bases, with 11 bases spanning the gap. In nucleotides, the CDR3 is TGTGCCTGGATAAGTCCGGCTGGGGAGCTGTTTTTT. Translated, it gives CAWISPAGELFF.

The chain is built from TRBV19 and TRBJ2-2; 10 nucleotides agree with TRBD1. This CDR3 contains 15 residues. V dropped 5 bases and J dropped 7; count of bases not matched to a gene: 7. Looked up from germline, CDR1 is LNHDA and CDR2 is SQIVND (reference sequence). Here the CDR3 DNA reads TGTGCCAGTAGTGTCCAGGACAGGGGGGACGGGGAGCTGTTTTTT. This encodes CASSVQDRGDGELFF.

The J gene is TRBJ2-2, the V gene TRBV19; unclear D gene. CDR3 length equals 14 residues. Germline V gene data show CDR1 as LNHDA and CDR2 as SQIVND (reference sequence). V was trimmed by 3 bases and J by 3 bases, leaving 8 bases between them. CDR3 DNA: TGTGCCAGTAGTATCGGACCGTACACCGGGGAGCTGTTTTTT. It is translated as CASSIGPYTGELFF.

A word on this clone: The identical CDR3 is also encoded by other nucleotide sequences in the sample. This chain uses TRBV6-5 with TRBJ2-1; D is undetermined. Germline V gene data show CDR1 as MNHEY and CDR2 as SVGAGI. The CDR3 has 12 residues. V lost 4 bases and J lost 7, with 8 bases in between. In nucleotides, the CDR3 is TGTGCCAGCAGTTCTCTGTGGAATGAGCAGTTCTTC. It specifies CASSSLWNEQFF.

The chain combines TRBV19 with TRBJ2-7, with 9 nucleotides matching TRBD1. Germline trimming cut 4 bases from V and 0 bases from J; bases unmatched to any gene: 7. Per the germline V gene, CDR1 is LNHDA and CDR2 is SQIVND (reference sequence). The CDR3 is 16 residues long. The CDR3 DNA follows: TGTGCCAGTAGTAGCACAGGGGGCAAGCTCTCCTACGAGCAGTACTTC. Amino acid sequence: CASSSTGGKLSYEQYF.